These T cell receptor beta chains were read from a single sample in a study of Ad26.COV2.S vaccination and SARS-CoV-2 variants. Some clones are missing from TCRdb's copy, which holds only in-frame ones; the method was immunoSEQ multiplex PCR. The sample carries around 450,000 clones, about 88% recorded once. This sample comprised peripheral blood, obtained in a trial of Ad26.COV2.S vaccine versus placebo. These receptor sequences come from a person between 18 and 65 years old who received the Ad26.COV2.S COVID-19 vaccine or a placebo. Each CDR3 is given with its conserved first and last residue. The D gene is left open where the match is weak. The size field is filled for only some rows; it gives once, few, many or a size class.

v_gene	j_gene	d_gene	abundance	len	CDR3nt	CDR3aa
TRBV7-9	TRBJ2-2	-	-	14	TGTGCCAGCAGCTTAGGGTGGACGCCCGGGGAGCTGTTTTTT	CASSLGWTPGELFF
TRBV3-1/TRBV3-2	TRBJ2-4	-	-	16	TGTGCCAGCAGTCAGGGACGGAGCCTAGCCAAAAACATTCAGTACTTC	CASSQGRSLAKNIQYF
TRBV28	TRBJ1-4	TRBD1	once	17	TGTGCCAGCAGTCCCCGGGACAGGGGGCTCGGTAATGAAAAACTGTTTTTT	CASSPRDRGLGNEKLFF
TRBV6-2/TRBV6-3	TRBJ2-1	TRBD1	-	16	TGTGCCAGCAGTTACGCAGCGGGACAGGGTTCTCGGGAGCAGTTCTTC	CASSYAAGQGSREQFF
TRBV7-9	TRBJ1-6	-	-	13	TGTGCCAGCAGCGCGCGTACTAATTCACCCCTCCACTTT	CASSARTNSPLHF
TRBV27	TRBJ1-1	-	-	13	TGTGCCAGCAGTTTATCATGGAACACTGAAGCTTTCTTT	CASSLSWNTEAFF
TRBV27	TRBJ2-1	TRBD2	-	17	TGTGCCAGCAGTCCCCTTCCCACTAGCGGGAGAGACAATGAGCAGTTCTTC	CASSPLPTSGRDNEQFF
TRBV25-1	TRBJ1-3	-	-	16	TGTGCCAGCAGTGAATGGAGAGCCGAATCTGGAAACACCATATATTTT	CASSEWRAESGNTIYF
TRBV9	TRBJ2-5	TRBD2	-	18	TGTGCCAGCAGCGTCGGACTAGCGGGGGGTCCGTACCAAGAGACCCAGTACTTC	CASSVGLAGGPYQETQYF
TRBV11-1	TRBJ1-3	-	-	16	TGTGCCAGCAGCTCCGGCTGGGCCCTAACTGGAAACACCATATATTTT	CASSSGWALTGNTIYF
TRBV9	TRBJ2-7	-	-	14	TGTGCCAGCAGCGTAGCTCACGGGTCCTACGAGCAGTACTTC	CASSVAHGSYEQYF
TRBV27	TRBJ1-1	-	-	15	TGTGCCAGCAGTCCCACCCCCGGGGCCGCCACTGAAGCTTTCTTT	CASSPTPGAATEAFF
TRBV5-1	TRBJ2-1	TRBD1	-	13	TGCGCCAGCAGCCCGGGACAGGGCTATGAGCAGTTCTTC	CASSPGQGYEQFF
TRBV24-1	TRBJ2-7	TRBD2	-	16	TGTGCCACCAGTGCTAGACTAGCGGGAGGGCACTACGAGCAGTACTTC	CATSARLAGGHYEQYF
TRBV7-6	TRBJ2-7	-	-	13	TGTGCCAGCAGCTTAGAACAGCACTACGAGCAGTACTTC	CASSLEQHYEQYF
TRBV9	TRBJ2-3	-	-	15	TGTGCCAGCAGCGTAGAGGCGAGGGGTGGAGATACGCAGTATTTT	CASSVEARGGDTQYF
TRBV5-4	TRBJ2-3	TRBD2	-	18	TGTGCCAGCAGCTCCTCCCTGTGGGCGGGGGGGCCTGGAGATACGCAGTATTTT	CASSSSLWAGGPGDTQYF
TRBV5-1	TRBJ2-7	TRBD1	once	15	TGCGCCAGCAGCTTGGATTCGGACAGGGGTTACGAGCAGTACTTC	CASSLDSDRGYEQYF
TRBV7-9	TRBJ1-1	-	-	15	TGTGCCAGCAGCTTCTTGATCCCGGGGGGCACTGAAGCTTTCTTT	CASSFLIPGGTEAFF
TRBV25-1	TRBJ1-2	-	-	12	TGTGCCAGCAGTGACCGGAGCTATGGCTACACCTTC	CASSDRSYGYTF
TRBV7-2	TRBJ1-2	TRBD1	-	14	TGTGCCAGCAGCGATATGGGACAGGGGAATGGCTACACCTTC	CASSDMGQGNGYTF
TRBV20-1	TRBJ1-2	TRBD1	-	12	TGCAGTGCTAGTTTACAGGGGGATGGCTACACCTTC	CSASLQGDGYTF
TRBV5-1	TRBJ2-7	TRBD1	-	16	TGCGCCAGCAGCTTGGTCCAGGGGACAGGGCGGAACGAGCAGTACTTC	CASSLVQGTGRNEQYF
TRBV9	TRBJ1-2	-	-	15	TGTGCCAGCAGCTTAACTGGGGGGAATGTCTATGGCTACACCTTC	CASSLTGGNVYGYTF
TRBV19	TRBJ2-7	-	few	15	TGTGCCAGTAGCACGGAGGGGGGCAGGTGGTACGAGCAGTACTTC	CASSTEGGRWYEQYF
TRBV5-4	TRBJ2-1	-	-	12	TGTGCCAGCAGCACCGACTACAATGAGCAGTTCTTC	CASSTDYNEQFF
TRBV6-5	TRBJ1-5	-	once	15	TGTGCCAGCTGGGACTTCATGGGGAGCAATCAGCCCCAGCATTTT	CASWDFMGSNQPQHF
TRBV19	TRBJ2-1	TRBD2	-	15	TGTGCCAGTAGTCAGGGACTAGCGGGGGGATATGAGCAGTTCTTC	CASSQGLAGGYEQFF
TRBV5-8	TRBJ2-1	-	-	14	TGTGCCAGCAGCCGATCGACGGACAGCAATGAGCAGTTCTTC	CASSRSTDSNEQFF
TRBV7-9	TRBJ2-7	-	-	12	TGTGCCAGCCATGGATTAGGCTACGAGCAGTACTTC	CASHGLGYEQYF
TRBV5-4	TRBJ2-1	-	-	17	TGTGCCAGCAGCTTGGACGTGGGCGGAGGGTCGGACAATGAGCAGTTCTTC	CASSLDVGGGSDNEQFF
TRBV2	TRBJ2-2	TRBD1	-	17	TGTGCCATGATAGGGACAGCCAACGACCTTTTCACCGGGGAGCTGTTTTTT	CAMIGTANDLFTGELFF
TRBV5-1	TRBJ2-7	TRBD1	few	14	TGCGCCAGCAGCACCCCCGGGACAGAGTACGAGCAGTACTTC	CASSTPGTEYEQYF
TRBV5-4	TRBJ1-1	TRBD1	-	15	TGTGCCAGCAGGGCAGGACAGGGCCGTAACACTGAAGCTTTCTTT	CASRAGQGRNTEAFF
TRBV28	TRBJ2-7	-	-	15	TGTGCCAGCAGTCAAGCCGGACAGAGCCAGGACGAGCAGTACTTC	CASSQAGQSQDEQYF
TRBV24-1	TRBJ1-5	-	-	17	TGTGCCACCAGTGATTATTTCAGGCATTATAGCAATCAGCCCCAGCATTTT	CATSDYFRHYSNQPQHF
TRBV4-1	TRBJ1-1	-	-	15	TGCGCCAGCAGCCTACAGGGCCAGGGGAACACTGAAGCTTTCTTT	CASSLQGQGNTEAFF
TRBV14	TRBJ2-2	-	-	16	TGTGCCAGCGTCTGGACTGGGGGAGGTAACACCGGGGAGCTGTTTTTT	CASVWTGGGNTGELFF
TRBV12-3/TRBV12-4	TRBJ2-1	-	-	13	TGTGCCAGCAGTATTATCTTGCGGGATGAGCAGTTCTTC	CASSIILRDEQFF
TRBV11-2	TRBJ2-1	TRBD1	-	15	TGTGCCAGCAGCGAACAGGGGAAGTCCTACAATGAGCAGTTCTTC	CASSEQGKSYNEQFF
TRBV18	TRBJ2-3	-	-	15	TGTGCCAGCTCACGCGTGACAGGCGGGACAGATACGCAGTATTTT	CASSRVTGGTDTQYF
TRBV11-2	TRBJ1-4	-	-	15	TGTGCCAGCAGCTTAGCGGGATCCGGTAATGAAAAACTGTTTTTT	CASSLAGSGNEKLFF
TRBV10-3	TRBJ1-2	-	-	12	TGTGCCATCAGGGGGGAGAGCTATGGCTACACCTTC	CAIRGESYGYTF
TRBV7-9	TRBJ2-1	-	-	18	TGTGCCAGCAGCTTAGAGATTAAGATTATAAGCTCCTACAATGAGCAGTTCTTC	CASSLEIKIISSYNEQFF
TRBV7-6	TRBJ2-7	-	-	16	TGTGCCAGCAGCAAAGAGGGGCAGGGAATACACTACGAGCAGTACTTC	CASSKEGQGIHYEQYF
TRBV28	TRBJ1-2	TRBD1	-	18	TGTGCCAGCAGGGCAAGAACAGGGGCCCTTATTTTTAGGTATGGCTACACCTTC	CASRARTGALIFRYGYTF
TRBV5-1	TRBJ2-7	TRBD2	-	16	TGCGCCAGCAGCTTGGCCGGTCCAGCGGGGGCCTACGAGCAGTACTTC	CASSLAGPAGAYEQYF
TRBV19	TRBJ2-1	TRBD2	-	20	TGTGCCAGTAGTACCCCCCCGGGACTAGCGGGATTCAGCTCCTACAATGAGCAGTTCTTC	CASSTPPGLAGFSSYNEQFF
TRBV7-2	TRBJ1-1	-	once	13	TGTGCCAGCAGCTTTGCACAGAACACTGAAGCTTTCTTT	CASSFAQNTEAFF
TRBV5-1	TRBJ1-6	-	-	15	TGCGCCAGCAGCTTGATGACAGTCTCCAATTCACCCCTCCACTTT	CASSLMTVSNSPLHF
TRBV6-2/TRBV6-3	TRBJ2-2	-	-	12	TGTGCCAGCAGCTATAACACCGGGGAGCTGTTTTTT	CASSYNTGELFF
TRBV20-1	TRBJ1-2	-	-	10	TGCAGAACATCAGGACCTGGCTACACCTTC	CRTSGPGYTF
TRBV9	TRBJ2-1	TRBD1	-	16	TGTGCCAGCAGCGTAGTGGGACAGAGCTCCTACAATGAGCAGTTCTTC	CASSVVGQSSYNEQFF
TRBV30	TRBJ1-5	-	-	14	TGTGCCTGGAGGGGGGTCGGTAGTTATCAGCCCCAGCATTTT	CAWRGVGSYQPQHF
TRBV5-5	TRBJ2-7	-	once	13	TGTGCCAGCAGCTCCCCCCAGGCGAGCGAGCAGTACTTC	CASSSPQASEQYF
TRBV28	TRBJ1-3	TRBD1	-	12	TGTGCCAGCAGTACCCAACCGGGACAGAAACGTTTT	CASSTQPGQKRF
TRBV19	TRBJ1-5	-	-	13	TGTGCCAGTAATAAGTACGGGCATCAGCCCCAGCATTTT	CASNKYGHQPQHF
TRBV29-1	TRBJ2-2	TRBD2	-	16	TGCAGCGTTGAACCCCTAGCGGAATCGAACACCGGGGAGCTGTTTTTT	CSVEPLAESNTGELFF